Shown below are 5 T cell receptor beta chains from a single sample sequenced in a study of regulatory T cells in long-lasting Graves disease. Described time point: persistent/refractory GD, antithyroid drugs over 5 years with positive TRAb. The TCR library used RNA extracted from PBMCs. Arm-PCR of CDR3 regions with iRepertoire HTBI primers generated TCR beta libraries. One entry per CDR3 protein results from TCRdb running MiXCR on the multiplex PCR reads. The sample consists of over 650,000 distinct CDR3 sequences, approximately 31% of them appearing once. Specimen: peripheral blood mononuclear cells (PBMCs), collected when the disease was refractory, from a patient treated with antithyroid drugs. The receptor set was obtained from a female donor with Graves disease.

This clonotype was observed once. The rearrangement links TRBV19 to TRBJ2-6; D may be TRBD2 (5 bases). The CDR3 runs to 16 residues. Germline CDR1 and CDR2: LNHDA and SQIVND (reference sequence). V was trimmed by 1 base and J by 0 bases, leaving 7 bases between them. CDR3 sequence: CASSIAGFSGANVLTF. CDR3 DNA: TGTGCCAGTAGTATAGCGGGATTCTCTGGGGCCAACGTCCTGACTTTC.

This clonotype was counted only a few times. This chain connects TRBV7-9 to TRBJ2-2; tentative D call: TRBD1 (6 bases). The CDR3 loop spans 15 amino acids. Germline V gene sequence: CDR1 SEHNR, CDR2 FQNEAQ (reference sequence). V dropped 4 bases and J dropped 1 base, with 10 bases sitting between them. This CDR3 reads CASSSPGQNTGELFF. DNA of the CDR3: TGTGCCAGCAGCTCTCCGGGACAGAACACCGGGGAGCTGTTTTTT.

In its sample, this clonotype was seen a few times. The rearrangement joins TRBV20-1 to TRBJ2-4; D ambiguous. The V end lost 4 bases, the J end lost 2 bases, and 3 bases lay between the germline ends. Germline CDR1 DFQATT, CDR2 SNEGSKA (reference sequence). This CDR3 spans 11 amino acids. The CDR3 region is CSAKSKNIQYF. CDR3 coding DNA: TGCAGTGCTAAATCCAAAAACATTCAGTACTTC.

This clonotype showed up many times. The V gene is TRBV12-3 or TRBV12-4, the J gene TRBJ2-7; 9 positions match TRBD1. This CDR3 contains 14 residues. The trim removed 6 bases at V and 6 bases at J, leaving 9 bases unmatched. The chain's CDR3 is CASRTGTGSREQYF. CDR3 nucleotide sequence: TGTGCCAGCAGGACCGGGACAGGGTCGCGCGAGCAGTACTTC.

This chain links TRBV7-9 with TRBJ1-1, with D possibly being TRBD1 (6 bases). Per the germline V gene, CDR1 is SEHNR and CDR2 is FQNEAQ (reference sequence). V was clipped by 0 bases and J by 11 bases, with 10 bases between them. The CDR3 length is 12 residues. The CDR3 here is CASSLAGGSAFF. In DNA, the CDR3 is TGTGCCAGCAGCTTAGCAGGGGGTTCGGCTTTCTTT.